This T cell receptor beta chain was sequenced in a study of T-cell reconstitution after alpha-beta-depleted transplantation in children. Study results and caveats: The origin of alpha-beta T cells about two months after transplant was reportedly several hundred expanded graft clones. Surviving thymic progenitors and recipient T cells were the source of high TCRbeta diversity at day 60 in some patients. T-cell numbers and diversity, one year after transplant, stemmed largely from T cells that were newly produced.

As concerns this clonotype: Antigen specificity is unknown.

The TCRbeta library was prepared with unique molecular identifiers. TCRdb reanalysed the PCR reads using MiXCR and keeps one entry per CDR3 protein. Of fewer than 700,000 distinct CDR3 sequences detected, roughly 24% appear once; the ten largest clones hold less than 15%. The CDR3 contains 15 residues. V was trimmed by 4 bases and J by 6 bases, leaving 16 bases between them. Looked up from germline, CDR1 is SGHRS and CDR2 is YFSETQ. V is TRBV5-1 and J is TRBJ2-2; D may be TRBD1 or TRBD2 (5 bases each). The specimen comprised PBMCs, mostly from graft donor cells, sampled 360 days after TCRalphabeta/CD19-depleted stem cell transplant. The clonotype was recovered from a boy under three years old who had a stem cell transplant for acute myeloid leukemia, so the T cells may come from the graft donor. The CDR3 spells CASSLTDLRAGELFF. DNA of the CDR3: TGCGCCAGCAGCCTGACAGATCTGCGGGCCGGGGAGCTGTTTTTT.